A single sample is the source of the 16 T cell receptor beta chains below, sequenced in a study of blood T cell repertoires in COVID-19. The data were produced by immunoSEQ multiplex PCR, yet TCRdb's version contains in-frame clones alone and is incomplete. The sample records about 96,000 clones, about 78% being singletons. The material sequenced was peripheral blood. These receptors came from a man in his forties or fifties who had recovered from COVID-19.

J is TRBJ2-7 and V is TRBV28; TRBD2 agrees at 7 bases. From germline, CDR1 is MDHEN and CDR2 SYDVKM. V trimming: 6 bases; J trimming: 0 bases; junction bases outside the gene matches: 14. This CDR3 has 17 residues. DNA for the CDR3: TGTGCCAGCAGCCCCCCCGCCCTGCGGGGGAGCTCCTACGAGCAGTACTTC. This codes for CASSPPALRGSSYEQYF. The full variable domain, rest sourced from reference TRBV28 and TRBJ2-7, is DVKVTQSSRYLVKRTGEKVFLECVQDMDHENMFWYRQDPGLGLRLIYFSYDVKMKEKGDIPEGYSVSREKKERFSLILESASTNQTSMYLCASSPPALRGSSYEQYFGPGTRLTVT.

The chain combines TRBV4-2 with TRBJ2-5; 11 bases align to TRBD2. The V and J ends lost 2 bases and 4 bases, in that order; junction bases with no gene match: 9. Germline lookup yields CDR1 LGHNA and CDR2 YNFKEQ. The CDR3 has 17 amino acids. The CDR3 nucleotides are TGTGCCAGCAGCCAAAAGGGTAGCGGGGGGGCCTCAGAGACCCAGTACTTC. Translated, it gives CASSQKGSGGASETQYF.

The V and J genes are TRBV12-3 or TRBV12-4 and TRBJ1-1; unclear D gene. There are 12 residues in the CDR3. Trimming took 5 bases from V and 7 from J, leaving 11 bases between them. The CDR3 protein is CASSPDSGEAFF. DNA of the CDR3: TGTGCCAGCAGTCCAGACTCGGGTGAAGCTTTCTTT.

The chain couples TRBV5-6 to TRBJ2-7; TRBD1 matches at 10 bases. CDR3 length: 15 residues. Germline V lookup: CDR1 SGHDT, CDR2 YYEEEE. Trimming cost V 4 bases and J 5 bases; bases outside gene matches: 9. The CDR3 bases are TGTGCCAGCAGCCAGGGGACAGGGGCAAATCACGAGCAGTACTTC. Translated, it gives CASSQGTGANHEQYF.

In DNA form, the CDR3 reads TGTGCCAGCAGTTTATTCAGGGGGCGCATGAATGAGCAGTTCTTC. It yields the protein CASSLFRGRMNEQFF. The chain links TRBV28 to TRBJ2-1, with TRBD1 matching over 8 bases. Looked up from germline, CDR1 is MDHEN and CDR2 is SYDVKM. The CDR3 totals 15 residues. The V segment lost 1 base and the J segment 7 bases; nucleotides outside the gene matches: 6. Drawing the rest from reference TRBV28 and TRBJ2-1, the complete variable domain is DVKVTQSSRYLVKRTGEKVFLECVQDMDHENMFWYRQDPGLGLRLIYFSYDVKMKEKGDIPEGYSVSREKKERFSLILESASTNQTSMYLCASSLFRGRMNEQFFGPGTRLTVL.

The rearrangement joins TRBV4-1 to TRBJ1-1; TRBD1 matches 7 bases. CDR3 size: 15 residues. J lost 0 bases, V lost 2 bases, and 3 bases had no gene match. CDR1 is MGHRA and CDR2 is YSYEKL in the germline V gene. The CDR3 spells CASSQMGQMNTEAFF. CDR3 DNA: TGCGCCAGCAGCCAAATGGGACAGATGAACACTGAAGCTTTCTTT.

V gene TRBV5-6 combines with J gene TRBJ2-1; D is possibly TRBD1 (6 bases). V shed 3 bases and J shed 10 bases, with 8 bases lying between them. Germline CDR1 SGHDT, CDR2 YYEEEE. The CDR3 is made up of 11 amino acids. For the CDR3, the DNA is TGTGCCAGCAGCTCCCAGGGGGAGCAGTTCTTC. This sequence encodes CASSSQGEQFF. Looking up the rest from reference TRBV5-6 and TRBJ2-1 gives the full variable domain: DAGVTQSPTHLIKTRGQQVTLRCSPKSGHDTVSWYQQALGQGPQFIFQYYEEEERQRGNFPDRFSGHQFPNYSSELNVNALLLGDSALYLCASSSQGEQFFGPGTRLTVL.

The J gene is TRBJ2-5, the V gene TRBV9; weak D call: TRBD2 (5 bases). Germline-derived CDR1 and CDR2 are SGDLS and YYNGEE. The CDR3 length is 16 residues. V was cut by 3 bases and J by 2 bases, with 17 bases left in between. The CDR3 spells CASSAGSLPIQETQYF. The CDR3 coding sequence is TGTGCCAGCAGCGCGGGGTCTTTACCAATTCAAGAGACCCAGTACTTC.

The DNA of the CDR3 is TGTGCCAGCAGATTAGGACAGAGGGCTAACTACGAGCAGTACTTC. Protein sequence: CASRLGQRANYEQYF. The rearrangement links TRBV28 to TRBJ2-7; tentative D call: TRBD1 (6 bases). CDR3 length: 15 residues. The ends were cut back, 6 bases at V and 3 bases at J, with 18 bases in the middle. The germline gives CDR1 MDHEN, CDR2 SYDVKM.

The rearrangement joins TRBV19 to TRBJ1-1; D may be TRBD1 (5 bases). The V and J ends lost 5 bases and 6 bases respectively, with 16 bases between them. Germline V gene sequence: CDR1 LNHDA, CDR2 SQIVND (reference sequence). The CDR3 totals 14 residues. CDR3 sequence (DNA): TGTGCCAGTAGTCTCCAGGGTAGTCGTGCTGAAGCTTTCTTT. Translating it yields CASSLQGSRAEAFF.

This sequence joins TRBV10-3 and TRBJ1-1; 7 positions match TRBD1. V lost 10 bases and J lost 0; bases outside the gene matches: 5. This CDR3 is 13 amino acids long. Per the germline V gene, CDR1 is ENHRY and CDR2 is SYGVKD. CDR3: CANRQGMNTEAFF. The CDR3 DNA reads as TGTGCCAACCGACAGGGCATGAACACTGAAGCTTTCTTT.

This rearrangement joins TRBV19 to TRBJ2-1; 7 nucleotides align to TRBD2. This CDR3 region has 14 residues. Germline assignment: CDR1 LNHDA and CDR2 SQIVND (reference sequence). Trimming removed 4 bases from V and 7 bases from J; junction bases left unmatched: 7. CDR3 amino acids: CASSTQAGRNEQFF. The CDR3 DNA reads TGTGCCAGTAGTACGCAAGCGGGGAGGAATGAGCAGTTCTTC. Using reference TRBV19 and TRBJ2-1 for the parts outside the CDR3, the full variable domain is DGGITQSPKYLFRKEGQNVTLSCEQNLNHDAMYWYRQDPGQGLRLIYYSQIVNDFQKGDIAEGYSVSREKKESFPLTVTSAQKNPTAFYLCASSTQAGRNEQFFGPGTRLTVL.

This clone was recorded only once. Written as DNA, the CDR3 is TGTGCCTGGAGGGGGACTAGCGTTAAGTCGCAGTATTTT. Translation gives CAWRGTSVKSQYF. The V gene is TRBV30, the J gene TRBJ2-3; 10 bases line up with TRBD2. Unmatched junction bases numbered 7, after V lost 3 bases and J lost 10 bases. Germline loops: CDR1 GTSNPN, CDR2 SVGIG (reference sequence). The CDR3 length is 13 residues.

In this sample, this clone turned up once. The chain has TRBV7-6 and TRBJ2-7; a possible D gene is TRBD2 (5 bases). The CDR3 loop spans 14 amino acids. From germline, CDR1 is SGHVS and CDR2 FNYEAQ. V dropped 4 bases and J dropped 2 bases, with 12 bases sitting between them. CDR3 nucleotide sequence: TGTGCCAGCAGCTCGAGCGGACCCGCCTACGAGCAGTACTTC. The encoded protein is CASSSSGPAYEQYF. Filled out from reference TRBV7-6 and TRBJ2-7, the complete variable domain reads GAGVSQSPRYKVTKRGQDVALRCDPISGHVSLYWYRQALGQGPEFLTYFNYEAQQDKSGLPNDRFSAERPEGSISTLTIQRTEQRDSAMYRCASSSSGPAYEQYFGPGTRLTVT.

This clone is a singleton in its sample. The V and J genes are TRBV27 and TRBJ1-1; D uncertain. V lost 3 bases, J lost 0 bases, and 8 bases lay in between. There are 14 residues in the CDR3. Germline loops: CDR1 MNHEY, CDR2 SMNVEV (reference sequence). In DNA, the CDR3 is TGTGCCAGCAGTTTGAAAGCCATGAACACTGAAGCTTTCTTT. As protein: CASSLKAMNTEAFF.

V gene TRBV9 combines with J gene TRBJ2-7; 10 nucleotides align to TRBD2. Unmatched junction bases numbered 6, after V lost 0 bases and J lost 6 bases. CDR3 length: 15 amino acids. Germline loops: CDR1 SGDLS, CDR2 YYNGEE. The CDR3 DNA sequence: TGTGCCAGCAGCGTAGCAGCGGGAGGGCCGGTCGAGCAGTACTTC. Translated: CASSVAAGGPVEQYF.